These 23 T cell receptor beta chains were sequenced from one sample in a study of T cell responses to AZD1222 COVID-19 vaccine. Assay: immunoSEQ multiplex PCR; the TCRdb copy retains only in-frame clones and omits some. The sample lists 150,000 to 200,000 clones, around 94% seen once, with about 3.6% in the top ten. The specimen was peripheral blood, collected 28 days after the second dose of the MenACWY control vaccine. These receptor sequences come from an adult who received the MenACWY meningococcal vaccine as a control.

This chain connects TRBV27 to TRBJ1-6; D perhaps matches TRBD1 (5 bases). Germline V lookup: CDR1 MNHEY, CDR2 SMNVEV (reference sequence). The CDR3 is made up of 13 amino acids. The V end lost 6 bases, the J end lost 6 bases, and 9 bases lay between the germline ends. The CDR3 loop is CASRRDFNSPLHF. CDR3 DNA: TGTGCCAGCAGGCGGGACTTTAATTCACCCCTCCACTTT.

The rearrangement links TRBV6-5 to TRBJ1-2; D possibly corresponds to TRBD1 (5 bases). The germline V and J ends were trimmed by 0 bases and 7 bases, with 9 bases remaining between them. Germline loops: CDR1 MNHEY, CDR2 SVGAGI. The CDR3 contains 13 residues. The CDR3 sequence: CASSYSRDGGYTF. The CDR3 region has the DNA TGTGCCAGCAGTTACTCGCGGGACGGTGGCTACACCTTC.

The J gene is TRBJ1-2, the V gene TRBV7-2; TRBD1 matches 7 bases. V lost 6 bases and J lost 4; bases outside the gene matches: 8. The V gene's germline CDR1 is SGHTA and CDR2 FQGNSA. The CDR3 is 14 residues long. The CDR3 spells CASRPDRIGYGYTF. The DNA of the CDR3 is TGTGCCAGCAGACCGGACAGGATCGGCTATGGCTACACCTTC.

The sample holds one count of this clone. This sample also contains other DNA sequences that code for the same CDR3. V usage is TRBV11-3 and J usage is TRBJ1-1, with 8 bases matching TRBD1. V shed 1 base, J shed 5 bases, and the junction held 3 bases outside the gene matches. Looked up from germline, CDR1 is SGHNT and CDR2 is YENEEA. This CDR3 contains 14 residues. The CDR3 loop is CASSLGGQGTEAFF. DNA for the CDR3: TGTGCCAGCAGCTTAGGAGGACAGGGAACTGAAGCTTTCTTT.

The chain employs TRBV27 and TRBJ1-6; D may be TRBD1 (6 bases). V was shortened by 3 bases and J by 12 bases, with 18 bases between the two germline ends. The CDR3 spans 15 residues. Germline values: CDR1 MNHEY, CDR2 SMNVEV (reference sequence). The CDR3 sequence is CASSFWANRVEPLHF. In DNA, the CDR3 is TGTGCCAGCAGTTTTTGGGCCAACAGGGTTGAACCCCTCCACTTT.

The chain couples TRBV27 to TRBJ2-5; perhaps TRBD2 as D (5 bases). The V end lost 6 bases, the J end lost 4 bases, and 15 bases lay between the germline ends. Germline V lookup: CDR1 MNHEY, CDR2 SMNVEV (reference sequence). This CDR3 has 14 residues. In DNA form, the CDR3 reads TGTGCCAGCAGCCTCCGGGCCGAGGGAGAGACCCAGTACTTC. This sequence encodes CASSLRAEGETQYF.

The V call is TRBV6-5, the J call TRBJ2-1; the match to TRBD1 covers 9 bases. With V trimmed by 5 bases and J by 7 bases, 6 bases remained unmatched. CDR1 and CDR2 from the germline V gene are MNHEY and SVGAGI. This CDR3 region has 14 residues. The CDR3 sequence is CASSPPGQGNEQFF. The CDR3 DNA is TGTGCCAGCAGTCCCCCGGGACAGGGAAATGAGCAGTTCTTC.

The chain couples TRBV6-1 to TRBJ2-3; 8 bases are shared with TRBD2. V lost 1 base and J lost 3; bases outside the gene matches: 9. Germline V lookup: CDR1 MNHNS, CDR2 SASEGT. CDR3 length equals 17 residues. The CDR3 sequence: CASSEEPSGRSTDTQYF. CDR3 nucleotide sequence: TGTGCCAGCAGTGAAGAGCCCAGCGGGAGATCAACAGATACGCAGTATTTT.

The chain carries TRBV5-1 and TRBJ1-1; maybe TRBD1 (5 bases). Trimming shortened V by 0 bases and J by 3 bases, and 9 bases separated the two germline ends. This CDR3 has 14 amino acids. CDR1 and CDR2 (germline): SGHRS, YFSETQ. The CDR3 sequence: CASSLARGDTEAFF. The CDR3 DNA reads TGCGCCAGCAGCTTGGCTCGGGGGGACACTGAAGCTTTCTTT.

The V gene is TRBV5-1, the J gene TRBJ2-7; perhaps TRBD1 as D (6 bases). V shed 4 bases and J shed 5 bases, with 13 bases lying between them. CDR1 is SGHRS, CDR2 YFSETQ, per germline. The CDR3 has 13 residues. CDR3 bases: TGCGCCAGCAGCCGGGGCAGGGGAGACGAGCAGTACTTC. As protein: CASSRGRGDEQYF.

This chain links TRBV7-3 with TRBJ1-6; no reliable D call. Germline CDR1 and CDR2: SGHTA and FQGTGA. This CDR3 has 17 residues. V was pared by 1 base and J by 0 bases, with 10 bases between. CDR3: CASSLKPPGSYNSPLHF. The CDR3 DNA is TGTGCCAGCAGCTTAAAGCCCCCGGGCTCCTATAATTCACCCCTCCACTTT.

V and J are TRBV28 and TRBJ1-2; D uncertain. The CDR3 is 14 residues long. Per the germline V gene, CDR1 is MDHEN and CDR2 is SYDVKM. V was cut by 3 bases and J by 1 base, with 9 bases left in between. DNA of the CDR3: TGTGCCAGCAGTTTTAGAGCGGGTAACTATGGCTACACCTTC. Translating it yields CASSFRAGNYGYTF.

The chain has TRBV9 and TRBJ2-3; 7 bases fit TRBD2. Germline V lookup: CDR1 SGDLS, CDR2 YYNGEE. This CDR3 is 14 amino acids long. After removal of 3 bases from V and 4 bases from J, the junction contained 5 bases not matched to a gene. This CDR3 is CASSAIGRADTQYF. In nucleotides, the CDR3 is TGTGCCAGCAGCGCTATAGGGAGGGCAGATACGCAGTATTTT.

The rearrangement uses TRBV2 and TRBJ1-4; D is uncertain. CDR1 and CDR2 (germline): SNHLY, FYNNEI. The CDR3 extends over 14 amino acids. Trimming removed 6 bases from V and 4 bases from J, with 12 bases in between. The CDR3 sequence: CASRTDGNNEKLFF. The CDR3 nucleotides read TGTGCCAGCAGGACGGACGGAAATAATGAAAAACTGTTTTTT. The entire variable domain, with the rest obtained from reference TRBV2 and TRBJ1-4, is as follows: EPEVTQTPSHQVTQMGQEVILRCVPISNHLYFYWYRQILGQKVEFLVSFYNNEISEKSEIFDDQFSVERPDGSNFTLKIRSTKLEDSAMYFCASRTDGNNEKLFFGSGTQLSVL.

V is TRBV13 and J is TRBJ2-2, with a possible D match to TRBD2 (6 bases). CDR1 and CDR2 from the germline V gene are PRHDT and FYEKMQ (reference sequence). The CDR3 runs 17 residues. The V and J ends lost 0 bases and 0 bases respectively, with 11 bases between them. The CDR3 reads CASSLGAAGANTGELFF. In DNA, the CDR3 is TGTGCCAGCAGCTTAGGGGCAGCGGGCGCGAACACCGGGGAGCTGTTTTTT.

This clone was observed a single time. The genes are TRBV7-6 and TRBJ2-1; 12 nucleotides align to TRBD2. The CDR3 sequence is 17 residues long. Trimming at V came to 2 bases and at J to 7 bases, leaving 9 bases not matched to a gene. Germline values: CDR1 SGHVS, CDR2 FNYEAQ. The CDR3 spells CASSLTSGRNRLNEQFF. The CDR3 DNA is TGTGCCAGCAGCTTAACTAGCGGGAGGAACCGCCTAAATGAGCAGTTCTTC.

This sequence joins TRBV4-1 and TRBJ2-3; 15 bases map to TRBD2. The CDR3 sequence is 18 residues long. The junction had 9 bases not matched to a gene; V was cut back by 4 bases and J by 4 bases. CDR1 and CDR2 from the germline V gene are MGHRA and YSYEKL. The CDR3 region has the DNA TGCGCCAGCAGCCTCAACCCGGGACTAGCGGGAGGATCAGATACGCAGTATTTT. Translation gives CASSLNPGLAGGSDTQYF.

This chain links TRBV3-1 (or the pseudogene TRBV3-2) with TRBJ1-5; D ambiguous. V dropped 0 bases and J dropped 4 bases, with 7 bases sitting between them. Germline values: CDR1 LGHDT, CDR2 YNNKEL (reference sequence). The CDR3 has 14 residues. CDR3 protein: CASSQEWSNQPQHF. For the CDR3, the DNA is TGTGCCAGCAGCCAAGAATGGTCGAATCAGCCCCAGCATTTT.

This chain uses TRBV21-1 with TRBJ2-3; the tabulated D call, TRBD1, remains unverified against the DNA. TRBV21-1 is a pseudogene segment. The CDR3 covers 13 residues. In nucleotides, the CDR3 is TGTGCCAGCAGGTCAGGGATCACAGATACGCAGTATTTT. The encoded protein is CASRSGITDTQYF.

The CDR3 protein is CASSAFNEKLFF. In DNA, the CDR3 is TGTGCCAGCAGCGCCTTTAATGAAAAACTGTTTTTT. V is TRBV14 and J is TRBJ1-4; D is unclear. The germline V and J ends were trimmed by 5 bases and 4 bases, with 5 bases remaining between them. Germline loops: CDR1 SGHDN, CDR2 FVKESK. The CDR3 is made up of 12 amino acids.

This chain connects TRBV27 to TRBJ2-7; no clear D. The germline V and J ends were trimmed by 6 bases and 0 bases, with 9 bases remaining between them. Per germline, CDR1 MNHEY and CDR2 SMNVEV (reference sequence). The CDR3 has 13 amino acids. CDR3 protein: CASSPWGSYEQYF. The DNA for the CDR3 is TGTGCCAGCAGCCCGTGGGGCTCCTACGAGCAGTACTTC.

The chain joins TRBV7-7 to TRBJ2-5; 14 bases are shared with TRBD2. V dropped 5 bases and J dropped 2; count of bases not matched to a gene: 4. From germline, CDR1 is SSHAT and CDR2 FNYEAQ (reference sequence). The CDR3 runs 16 residues. The CDR3: CASSQGLAGAQETQYF. The CDR3 DNA reads as TGTGCCAGCAGCCAGGGACTAGCGGGAGCACAAGAGACCCAGTACTTC.

The rearrangement uses TRBV30 and TRBJ1-5; D is undetermined. Germline V gene sequence: CDR1 GTSNPN, CDR2 SVGIG (reference sequence). This CDR3 is built from 12 residues. Trimming cost V 2 bases and J 6 bases, with 8 bases left between them. This CDR3 reads CAWSMEGQPQHF. CDR3 DNA sequence: TGTGCCTGGAGTATGGAGGGTCAGCCCCAGCATTTT.